The 15 T cell receptor beta chains below all came from one sample that was sequenced in a study of spatial heterogeneity in lung cancer. Study results and caveats: Tumors with more nonsynonymous mutations had more expanded intratumoral alpha and beta TCRs.

TCRdb independently ran MiXCR on the 5' RACE reads; one entry per CDR3 protein. The repertoire includes 9,500 or so distinct CDR3 sequences, 8% of them detected once, and about a fifth sits in the top ten. No antigen is known for these receptors. As to time point: sample taken at primary tumor resection. The sequencing here drew on lung tumor tissue, taken at surgery. These receptors all come from a male donor with early-stage non-small cell lung cancer.

V usage is TRBV20-1 and J usage is TRBJ2-7; D is possibly TRBD1 (6 bases). Trimming left V 2 bases short and J 5 bases short, with 10 bases between. Germline V gene data show CDR1 as DFQATT and CDR2 as SNEGSKA (reference sequence). The CDR3 is 12 residues long. CDR3 protein: CSARQGSDEQYF. The CDR3 coding sequence is TGCAGTGCTAGACAGGGGTCCGACGAGCAGTACTTC.

V is TRBV4-2 and J is TRBJ1-2, with D possibly TRBD1 on 6 matching bases. Looked up from germline, CDR1 is LGHNA and CDR2 is YNFKEQ. This CDR3 is 12 amino acids long. With 3 bases removed from V and 8 bases from J, the gap between germline ends came to 10 bases. The CDR3 here is CASSQRGYGYTF. In DNA, the CDR3 is TGTGCCAGCAGCCAGAGGGGGTACGGCTACACCTTC.

The table lists this clonotype with a few counts. This chain links TRBV7-9 with TRBJ2-5, with D possibly being TRBD2 (6 bases). The germline CDR1 and CDR2 sequences are SEHNR and FQNEAQ (reference sequence). CDR3 length: 14 amino acids. V dropped 3 bases and J dropped 4 bases, with 12 bases sitting between them. The CDR3 is CASSFSGESETQYF. DNA of the CDR3: TGTGCCAGCAGCTTTTCGGGGGAGTCAGAGACCCAGTACTTC.

There are many counts of this clonotype. The rearrangement joins TRBV7-2 to TRBJ1-1; TRBD1 agrees at 7 bases. CDR3 length: 13 residues. In germline, CDR1 is SGHTA, CDR2 FQGNSA. Trimming at V came to 7 bases and at J to 5 bases, leaving 7 bases not matched to a gene. CDR3 amino acids: CASMQGVVTEAFF. The CDR3 region has the DNA TGTGCCAGCATGCAGGGGGTGGTAACTGAAGCTTTCTTT. Together with reference TRBV7-2 and TRBJ1-1, the CDR3 gives the full variable domain: GAGVSQSPSNKVTEKGKDVELRCDPISGHTALYWYRQSLGQGLEFLIYFQGNSAPDKSGLPSDRFSAERTGGSVSTLTIQRTQQEDSAVYLCASMQGVVTEAFFGQGTRLTVV.

The sample holds many counts of this clonotype. V and J are TRBV3-1 and TRBJ2-3; D could derive from TRBD1 or TRBD2 (5 bases each). Trimming took 0 bases from V and 4 from J, leaving 14 bases between them. The CDR3 contains 16 residues. Germline V CDR1 and CDR2: LGHDT, YNNKEL (reference sequence). The CDR3 region has the DNA TGTGCCAGCAGCCAAGATAGGGGACCAGTTCCAGATACGCAGTATTTT. Protein product: CASSQDRGPVPDTQYF.

This clonotype has a count of ten or more. The chain has TRBV7-9 and TRBJ2-1; 13 bases are a match to TRBD2. Germline values: CDR1 SEHNR, CDR2 FQNEAQ (reference sequence). The CDR3 runs 16 residues. The junction had 6 bases not matched to a gene; V was cut back by 5 bases and J by 5 bases. The CDR3 is CASSRLAGGSNNEQFF. The DNA of the CDR3 is TGTGCCAGCAGCCGACTAGCGGGAGGAAGCAACAATGAGCAGTTCTTC.

This CDR3 reads CASRLRDRVKETQYF. CDR3 nucleotides: TGTGCCAGCAGACTCCGGGACAGGGTCAAAGAGACCCAGTACTTC. The chain uses TRBV28 and TRBJ2-5; 9 positions match TRBD1. Germline CDR1 is MDHEN and CDR2 is SYDVKM. This CDR3 has 15 residues. The trim removed 6 bases at V and 3 bases at J, leaving 8 bases unmatched.

This clonotype appeared many times. The V call is TRBV28, the J call TRBJ1-4; D call uncertain. Looked up from germline, CDR1 is MDHEN and CDR2 is SYDVKM. The CDR3 runs 12 residues. V lost 5 bases to trimming and J lost 8 bases, with 9 bases between them. CDR3 region: CASSRGKEKLFF. CDR3 nucleotide sequence: TGTGCCAGCAGTCGGGGAAAGGAAAAACTGTTTTTT.

This rearrangement joins TRBV4-2 to TRBJ2-3; 12 bases map to TRBD2. The length of the CDR3 is 18 residues. Germline V CDR1 and CDR2: LGHNA, YNFKEQ. The trim removed 3 bases at V and 6 bases at J, leaving 13 bases unmatched. As DNA, the CDR3 is TGTGCCAGCAGCCAGTCCCTAGCGGGAGGGCCGTGGGCGGATACGCAGTATTTT. It encodes CASSQSLAGGPWADTQYF.

This clonotype was observed once. The V call is TRBV4-1, the J call TRBJ2-3, with 12 nucleotides matching TRBD2. The CDR3 sequence is 14 residues long. Trimming cost V 8 bases and J 5 bases; bases outside gene matches: 5. Per the germline V gene, CDR1 is MGHRA and CDR2 is YSYEKL. This CDR3 is CASARLAGEDTQYF. In nucleotides, the CDR3 is TGCGCCAGCGCTAGACTAGCGGGAGAAGATACGCAGTATTTT.

This clonotype was seen ten or more times. The chain couples TRBV10-2 to TRBJ2-2, with a tentative D call TRBD1 (6 bases). V was shortened by 1 base and J by 6 bases, with 9 bases between the two germline ends. The CDR3 contains 14 residues. The germline gives CDR1 WSHSY, CDR2 SAAADI. The chain's CDR3 is CASSEFGQPGELFF. CDR3 sequence (DNA): TGCGCCAGCAGTGAGTTTGGACAGCCCGGGGAGCTGTTTTTT.

This chain links TRBV29-1 with TRBJ1-1; D gene ambiguous. This CDR3 has 9 residues. Trimming shortened V by 2 bases and J by 10 bases, and 5 bases separated the two germline ends. Germline V gene sequence: CDR1 SQVTM, CDR2 ANQGSEA. The CDR3 DNA is TGCAGCGTTGAACACGCAGCTTTCTTT. Its protein product is CSVEHAAFF.

This clonotype was counted at least ten times. The chain combines TRBV29-1 with TRBJ2-5; weak D call: TRBD1 (5 bases). CDR3 size: 14 residues. Germline V CDR1 and CDR2: SQVTM, ANQGSEA. The V end lost 4 bases, the J end lost 2 bases, and 14 bases lay between the germline ends. The CDR3 sequence: CSVVRQGKQETQYF. The DNA for the CDR3 is TGCAGCGTTGTGAGGCAGGGAAAACAAGAGACCCAGTACTTC.

This clonotype was recorded many times. The chain employs TRBV7-9 and TRBJ2-2, with 10 bases matching TRBD2. CDR3 size: 17 residues. The J segment lost 5 bases and the V segment lost 4 bases, leaving 10 bases of the junction unmatched. CDR1 is SEHNR, CDR2 FQNEAQ, per germline (reference sequence). CDR3 sequence: CASSSSLAGVLTGELFF. The CDR3 bases are TGTGCCAGCAGCTCCAGCCTAGCGGGAGTTTTGACCGGGGAGCTGTTTTTT. The full variable domain, completed using reference TRBV7-9 and TRBJ2-2, is DTGVSQNPRHKITKRGQNVTFRCDPISEHNRLYWYRQTLGQGPEFLTYFQNEAQLEKSRLLSDRFSAERPKGSFSTLEIQRTEQGDSAMYLCASSSSLAGVLTGELFFGEGSRLTVL.

Ten or more counts support this clonotype. The V and J genes are TRBV30 and TRBJ2-1; D call uncertain. CDR1 is GTSNPN and CDR2 is SVGIG in the germline V gene (reference sequence). Trimming took off 3 bases at V and 4 bases at J, with 4 bases between the two ends. The CDR3 totals 11 residues. Written as DNA, the CDR3 is TGTGCCTGGAGGGGGTACAATGAGCAGTTCTTC. It encodes CAWRGYNEQFF.